What follows are 13 T cell receptor beta chains derived from one specimen sequenced in a study of blood T cell repertoires in COVID-19. Method: immunoSEQ multiplex PCR; TCRdb's copy keeps in-frame clones and lacks some. Of 90,000 to 120,000 clones listed, about 90% are singletons. The source material was peripheral blood. The receptors shown here come from a man aged 35 to 55 with active or convalescent COVID-19.

This clone appeared once. The J gene is TRBJ1-4, the V gene TRBV28; perhaps TRBD1 as D (6 bases). The CDR3 consists of 15 residues. The V and J ends lost 6 bases and 8 bases respectively, with 19 bases between them. Per germline, CDR1 MDHEN and CDR2 SYDVKM. Written as DNA, the CDR3 is TGTGCCAGCAGCGTTCAACAGGGACTAGGGGAAAAACTGTTTTTT. Protein product: CASSVQQGLGEKLFF.

This sequence joins TRBV19 and TRBJ2-1; weak D call: TRBD2 (5 bases). The CDR3 is 15 residues long. Trimming shortened V by 1 base and J by 8 bases, and 15 bases separated the two germline ends. Germline lookup yields CDR1 LNHDA and CDR2 SQIVND (reference sequence). Here the CDR3 reads CASSIGSGSWDEQFF. In nucleotides, the CDR3 is TGTGCCAGTAGTATAGGGAGTGGGAGTTGGGATGAGCAGTTCTTC.

Points on this clone: At one end the junction does not follow the germline gene, possibly because of a read error. The chain links TRBV5-1 to TRBJ2-3, with 7 bases matching TRBD2. Per germline, CDR1 SGHRS and CDR2 YFSETQ. The CDR3 has 16 amino acids. This CDR3 reads CASSGVVGGSRDTQYF. Written as DNA, the CDR3 is TGCGCCAGCAGCGGTGTAGTGGGCGGGAGCAGAGATACGCAGTATTTT.

This clone was seen a single time. The chain is built from TRBV6-4 and TRBJ1-2, with TRBD1 identical over 9 bases. CDR1 and CDR2 from the germline V gene are MRHNA and SNTAGT. The CDR3 runs to 17 residues. Trimming took 3 bases from V and 2 from J; bases not matched to a gene: 10. The CDR3 here is CASSEFPGQGSNYGYTF. CDR3 nucleotides: TGTGCCAGCAGTGAATTCCCGGGACAGGGATCGAACTATGGCTACACCTTC.

The V call is TRBV6-6, the J call TRBJ2-3; possibly TRBD2 for D (6 bases). This CDR3 contains 14 residues. CDR1 is MNHNY, CDR2 SVGAGI, per germline (reference sequence). V gave up 5 bases and J gave up 4 bases, with 13 bases separating them. As DNA, the CDR3 is TGTGCCAGCAGTGACACTAGCAGTTCAGATACGCAGTATTTT. Protein sequence: CASSDTSSSDTQYF.

The rearrangement uses TRBV9 and TRBJ2-7; 7 nucleotides agree with TRBD2. The V gene's germline CDR1 is SGDLS and CDR2 YYNGEE. Trimming removed 3 bases from V and 5 bases from J; junction bases left unmatched: 14. CDR3 length: 16 amino acids. The CDR3 here is CASSAVRAGVDDEQYF. CDR3 nucleotide sequence: TGTGCCAGCAGCGCTGTGAGGGCGGGAGTCGACGACGAGCAGTACTTC.

This clone appeared a single time. The chain uses TRBV6-5 and TRBJ2-3; 7 bases agree with TRBD2. The CDR3 runs to 15 residues. J was trimmed by 2 bases and V by 4 bases; bases with no gene match: 6. Germline CDR1 MNHEY, CDR2 SVGAGI. CDR3 protein: CASSWSAGATDTQYF. CDR3 nucleotides: TGTGCCAGCAGTTGGTCGGCGGGAGCCACAGATACGCAGTATTTT.

In regard to this clone: Other DNA sequences within the sample encode an identical CDR3. The chain carries TRBV5-1 and TRBJ1-4; possibly TRBD1 for D (6 bases). This CDR3 contains 14 residues. Trimming removed 0 bases from V and 8 bases from J, with 11 bases in between. The germline gives CDR1 SGHRS, CDR2 YFSETQ. CDR3 protein: CASSLGQGSEKLFF. The CDR3, as DNA: TGCGCCAGCAGCTTGGGGCAGGGGTCCGAAAAACTGTTTTTT.

V usage is TRBV5-6 and J usage is TRBJ1-2; 7 nucleotides match TRBD1. V lost 5 bases and J lost 3; bases outside the gene matches: 7. Per germline, CDR1 SGHDT and CDR2 YYEEEE. The CDR3 has 14 amino acids. CDR3 coding DNA: TGTGCCAGCAGTCCTGACAGGGCGGACTATGGCTACACCTTC. This translates into CASSPDRADYGYTF.

The CDR3 DNA is TGCGCCAGCAGCTCAACCCTAACACAGGGTGAGCAGTTCTTC. Amino acid sequence: CASSSTLTQGEQFF. V is TRBV5-1 and J is TRBJ2-1; TRBD1 is a possible D gene (6 bases). This CDR3 has 14 amino acids. Germline loops: CDR1 SGHRS, CDR2 YFSETQ. The ends were cut back, 3 bases at V and 9 bases at J, with 16 bases in the middle.

This chain joins TRBV10-3 and TRBJ1-5; D remains unclear. This CDR3 is built from 14 residues. The germline V and J ends were trimmed by 9 bases and 2 bases, with 14 bases remaining between them. The germline V gene has CDR1 ENHRY and CDR2 SYGVKD. CDR3 sequence reads: CAIALGDGNQPQHF. In nucleotides, the CDR3 is TGTGCCATAGCCCTAGGAGATGGCAATCAGCCCCAGCATTTT.

Only one count was recorded for this clone. The gene calls are TRBV11-2 and TRBJ2-7; 8 positions agree with TRBD1. Germline values: CDR1 SGHAT, CDR2 FQNNGV. The CDR3 consists of 16 residues. The V gene end was trimmed by 1 base and the J gene end by 2 bases; junction bases not matched to a gene: 7. CDR3 residues: CASSLVPDRVPYEQYF. The CDR3 nucleotides are TGTGCCAGCAGCTTAGTACCGGACAGGGTTCCCTACGAGCAGTACTTC. Full variable domain (rest looked up from reference TRBV11-2 and TRBJ2-7): EAGVAQSPRYKIIEKRQSVAFWCNPISGHATLYWYQQILGQGPKLLIQFQNNGVVDDSQLPKDRFSAERLKGVDSTLKIQPAKLEDSAVYLCASSLVPDRVPYEQYFGPGTRLTVT.

The chain's CDR3 is CASIPAGGSLRQQYF. CDR3 nucleotide sequence: TGTGCCAGTATCCCCGCGGGGGGGTCCCTACGACAGCAGTACTTC. The chain links TRBV19 to TRBJ2-7, with TRBD2 matching 9 bases. Germline CDR1 reads LNHDA; CDR2 reads SQIVND (reference sequence). The CDR3 totals 15 residues. With V trimmed by 7 bases and J by 8 bases, 15 bases remained unmatched.